These 14 T cell receptor beta chains were sequenced from one sample in a study of T-cell memory formation after mild COVID-19. TCRdb used MiXCR to reprocess the 5' RACE reads, holding one entry per CDR3 protein. The data show about 250,000 distinct CDR3 sequences, approximately 15% seen once. Sequencing was performed on PBMCs or a T cell subset sorted from them (not recorded which). These receptors all stem from an adult woman who had mild COVID-19 (a few samples of this study predate the infection). Cell type and time point are not known.

This clonotype was recorded a few times. The V gene is TRBV3-1, the J gene TRBJ2-5; 7 bases are shared with TRBD1. This CDR3 spans 17 amino acids. Germline V gene data show CDR1 as LGHDT and CDR2 as YNNKEL (reference sequence). The V and J ends lost 0 bases and 4 bases, in that order; junction bases with no gene match: 11. Written as DNA, the CDR3 is TGTGCCAGCAGCCAAGATGTCCGGGACAGTGGCGGAGAGACCCAGTACTTC. Translating gives CASSQDVRDSGGETQYF.

The CDR3 sequence is CASRRDSPSNSPLHF. CDR3 DNA: TGTGCCAGCAGGAGGGACAGCCCAAGTAATTCACCCCTCCACTTT. The rearrangement links TRBV6-5 to TRBJ1-6; 7 bases fit TRBD1. V trimming: 6 bases; J trimming: 6 bases; junction bases outside the gene matches: 8. The germline V gene encodes CDR1 MNHEY and CDR2 SVGAGI. The CDR3 has 15 amino acids.

This chain uses TRBV18 with TRBJ2-3; the match to TRBD2 covers 15 bases. V was pared by 6 bases and J by 8 bases, with 9 bases of the junction left unmatched. This CDR3 is 16 amino acids long. The germline V gene has CDR1 KGHSH and CDR2 LQKENI. The CDR3 DNA reads TGTGCCAGCTCCGGCGGGACTAGCGGGAGGAGGAGTACGCAGTATTTT. It translates to CASSGGTSGRRSTQYF. Drawing the rest from reference TRBV18 and TRBJ2-3, the complete variable domain is NAGVMQNPRHLVRRRGQEARLRCSPMKGHSHVYWYRQLPEEGLKFMVYLQKENIIDESGMPKERFSAEFPKEGPSILRIQQVVRGDSAAYFCASSGGTSGRRSTQYFGPGTRLTVL.

This clonotype was seen repeatedly, ten times or more. This chain joins TRBV6-1 and TRBJ2-5; D is perhaps TRBD1 (6 bases). The germline V gene encodes CDR1 MNHNS and CDR2 SASEGT. The germline V and J ends were trimmed by 0 bases and 2 bases, with 10 bases remaining between them. The CDR3 contains 15 residues. The CDR3 DNA follows: TGTGCCAGCAGTGAAGCCACAGGGAGACAAGAGACCCAGTACTTC. Its protein product is CASSEATGRQETQYF.

J is TRBJ1-1 and V is TRBV10-3; D not resolved. The CDR3 is 14 amino acids. V was pared by 0 bases and J by 8 bases, with 13 bases between. Germline values: CDR1 ENHRY, CDR2 SYGVKD. The DNA for the CDR3 is TGTGCCATCAGTGAGTCGAGCCTGGGATCGGAAGCTTTCTTT. Amino acids: CAISESSLGSEAFF.

This clonotype was seen repeatedly, ten times or more. V and J are TRBV7-2 and TRBJ2-5; D uncertain. CDR3 length: 16 residues. V was trimmed by 1 base and J by 1 base, leaving 13 bases between them. Looked up from germline, CDR1 is SGHTA and CDR2 is FQGNSA. The CDR3 reads CASSLVFQRLQETQYF. The CDR3 DNA is TGTGCCAGCAGCTTAGTTTTCCAGAGACTCCAAGAGACCCAGTACTTC.

This clonotype was detected only a few times. The rearrangement links TRBV3-1 to TRBJ2-5; TRBD2 matches at 10 bases. The germline CDR1 and CDR2 sequences are LGHDT and YNNKEL (reference sequence). Trimming cost V 2 bases and J 3 bases; bases outside gene matches: 3. The CDR3 is 15 residues long. The CDR3 reads CASSQPGTSEETQYF. The CDR3 coding sequence is TGTGCCAGCAGCCAACCAGGGACTAGCGAAGAGACCCAGTACTTC.

This clonotype has a handful of counts. The chain combines TRBV5-1 with TRBJ2-7; 12 positions agree with TRBD2. The trim removed 0 bases at V and 2 bases at J, leaving 18 bases unmatched. CDR3 length equals 21 residues. Germline CDR1 reads SGHRS; CDR2 reads YFSETQ. In DNA, the CDR3 is TGCGCCAGCAGCTTGGACCCCCTCCGGAGGCTAGCGGGAGGGCGACCCTACGAGCAGTACTTC. It codes for CASSLDPLRRLAGGRPYEQYF.

This clonotype was counted a few times. The rearrangement uses TRBV4-1 and TRBJ1-3, with D uncertain. There are 18 residues in the CDR3. Per the germline V gene, CDR1 is MGHRA and CDR2 is YSYEKL. V was cut by 2 bases and J by 0 bases, with 17 bases left in between. The CDR3 spells CASSQPPDGRFSGNTIYF. DNA of the CDR3: TGCGCCAGCAGCCAACCCCCGGACGGCCGATTCTCTGGAAACACCATATATTTT.

The chain couples TRBV5-1 to TRBJ2-7, with TRBD1 identical over 10 bases. Trimming removed 6 bases from V and 3 bases from J; junction bases left unmatched: 9. This CDR3 region has 15 residues. Germline V gene lookup returns CDR1 SGHRS and CDR2 YFSETQ. In nucleotides, the CDR3 is TGCGCCAGCACGGGGTTGGGACAGGGGCGCTACGAGCAGTACTTC. Translation: CASTGLGQGRYEQYF.

The CDR3 protein is CATSRGGTGGYEQYF. The CDR3 DNA sequence: TGTGCCACCAGCAGGGGAGGGACAGGGGGCTACGAGCAGTACTTC. This sequence joins TRBV15 and TRBJ2-7, with 11 bases lining up with TRBD1. Trimming at V came to 3 bases and at J to 3 bases, leaving 4 bases not matched to a gene. CDR1 LNHNV and CDR2 YYDKDF come from the germline V gene (reference sequence). This CDR3 region has 15 residues.

The chain joins TRBV7-2 to TRBJ2-7; D may be TRBD1 (5 bases). Per germline, CDR1 SGHTA and CDR2 FQGNSA. V was shortened by 0 bases and J by 4 bases, with 7 bases between the two germline ends. There are 13 residues in the CDR3. CDR3 sequence reads: CASSLARQYEQYF. The CDR3 bases are TGTGCCAGCAGCTTAGCGCGACAGTACGAGCAGTACTTC. Combining the CDR3 with reference TRBV7-2 and TRBJ2-7 gives the whole variable domain GAGVSQSPSNKVTEKGKDVELRCDPISGHTALYWYRQSLGQGLEFLIYFQGNSAPDKSGLPSDRFSAERTGGSVSTLTIQRTQQEDSAVYLCASSLARQYEQYFGPGTRLTVT.

This chain uses TRBV9 with TRBJ2-2, with D possibly TRBD2 on 6 matching bases. V lost 0 bases to trimming and J lost 1 base, with 10 bases between them. The germline V gene encodes CDR1 SGDLS and CDR2 YYNGEE. This CDR3 has 16 amino acids. The CDR3 loop reads CASSVGAAGNTGELFF. The CDR3 nucleotides are TGTGCCAGCAGCGTAGGTGCAGCGGGGAACACCGGGGAGCTGTTTTTT.

This clonotype was recorded only once. At one boundary the junction diverges from the germline segment, which might be a read error. CDR3 sequence: CSARDTPGSSGYTF. CDR3 DNA: TGCAGTGCTCGAGATACCCCAGGGAGCAGTGGCTACACCTTC. V gene TRBV20-1 combines with J gene TRBJ1-2; tentatively, D is TRBD1 (5 bases). The length of the CDR3 is 14 residues. The germline V gene has CDR1 DFQATT and CDR2 SNEGSKA (reference sequence).